These T cell receptor beta chains were read from a single sample in a study of shared clonotypes between healthy human individuals. Profiled with immunoSEQ multiplex PCR; TCRdb holds only in-frame clones, not every one. The sample has 1.5 million to 1.9 million clones; about 98% are singletons. The sample comprised naive CD4+ T cells sorted from blood. These receptors all stem from a man aged 25 to 40 in good health. The conserved cysteine and the conserved F or W are not part of the CDR3 here.

j_call,v_call,cdr3_aa
TRBJ2-1,TRBV5-6,ASSHQREGRAEQF
TRBJ2-7,TRBV5-1,ASSFRQGTYEQY
TRBJ2-7,TRBV21-1,ASSTGQKRAYEQY
TRBJ1-3,TRBV15,ATSRAGDSRLSGNTIY
TRBJ2-7,TRBV7-2,ASSLLTRTYEQY
TRBJ1-1,TRBV11-2,ASRKPGIANTEAF
TRBJ1-5,TRBV27,ASSKPRDGNYQPQH
TRBJ2-1,TRBV7-9,ASSLVMGSGHNEQF
TRBJ2-5,TRBV5-5,ASSREGVREGEETQY
TRBJ2-2,TRBV5-4,ASSGGGQGDTGELF
TRBJ1-5,TRBV28,AIDPYRGAIQPQH
TRBJ2-3,TRBV28,ASSFPAGDTDTQY
TRBJ1-1,TRBV28,ASSYPEREAF
TRBJ2-7,TRBV7-9,ASSLAGGRPHEQY
TRBJ2-7,TRBV23-1,ADPGTGCPFSYEQY